Detailed here is one T cell receptor beta chain. What it binds is unknown. Busulfan-fludarabine conditioning, marrow transplant, and cyclophosphamide on days +3 and +4 were administered. The sample is drawn from a study of T cells after posttransplantation cyclophosphamide. Study-wide findings and caveats: Recipient CMV seropositivity and CMV reactivation strongly tracked TRB clonality.

The repertoire was sequenced with immunoSEQ multiplex PCR; TCRdb's copy has only in-frame clones and lacks some. Here the sample spans 42,000 or so clones, 90% being singletons. The germline CDR1 and CDR2 sequences are ENHRY and SYGVKD. The CDR3 consists of 15 residues. The V gene end was trimmed by 5 bases and the J gene end by 10 bases; junction bases not matched to a gene: 10. Sequenced here: PBMCs, sampled 62 days after allogeneic stem cell transplant with posttransplant cyclophosphamide. This rearrangement joins TRBV10-3 to TRBJ1-6, with TRBD1 matching 8 bases. This receptor was obtained from a male patient between 55 and 70 years old who received an allogeneic stem cell transplant from a related donor and was CMV-positive. Part of the T cell pool may stem from the graft donor. The CDR3 bases are TGTGCCATCAGTACCGGGACAGGTCTTTTATCACCCCTCCACTTT. It yields the protein CAISTGTGLLSPLHF.